These T cell receptor beta chains were read from a single sample in a study of T cell responses to AZD1222 COVID-19 vaccine. Profiling relied on immunoSEQ multiplex PCR, and the TCRdb table lists in-frame clones only, not all of them. The data show some 120,000 clones, 90% to 95% seen once. The specimen comprised peripheral blood, sampled on day 0 of AZD1222 vaccination. The source is an adult in good health. Each CDR3 is given with its conserved first and last residue. A D gene is named only where the DNA matches it firmly. Only some rows state a clone size, as once, few, many or a class for expanded clones.

v_gene	len	abundance	d_gene	j_gene	CDR3nt	CDR3aa
TRBV30	17	-	-	TRBJ2-3	TGTGCCTGGGCCGCCGGGACCCGGGGAAGGGGCACAGATACGCAGTATTTT	CAWAAGTRGRGTDTQYF
TRBV11-1	14	-	-	TRBJ2-7	TGTGCCAGCAGCTTAGACAGGGTGGGCCACGAGCAGTACTTC	CASSLDRVGHEQYF
TRBV5-4	13	-	-	TRBJ1-1	TGTGCCAGCAGCTTGGGGGGGAACACTGAAGCTTTCTTT	CASSLGGNTEAFF
TRBV9	11	-	-	TRBJ1-2	TGTGCCAGCAGCTTGGAGGGAGGCTACACCTTC	CASSLEGGYTF
TRBV7-3	12	-	-	TRBJ2-3	TGTGCCAGCAGCTTAGCAAAGGATACGCAGTATTTT	CASSLAKDTQYF
TRBV5-4	16	-	TRBD2	TRBJ2-3	TGTGCCAGCAGACTGGGGTCCAGCGGGGGGACAGATACGCAGTATTTT	CASRLGSSGGTDTQYF
TRBV6-2/TRBV6-3	16	-	TRBD1	TRBJ2-1	TGTGCCAGCAGTTACGCCACAGGGGGCTTCAACAATGAGCAGTTCTTC	CASSYATGGFNNEQFF
TRBV5-1	16	-	TRBD2	TRBJ2-1	TGCGCCAGCAGCTCGGGACTAGCGCAATCCTACAATGAGCAGTTCTTC	CASSSGLAQSYNEQFF
TRBV6-5	14	-	-	TRBJ2-5	TGTGCCAGCAGTTACGGAGGGGGCGGAGAGACCCAGTACTTC	CASSYGGGGETQYF
TRBV5-1	16	-	-	TRBJ2-5	TGCGCCAGCAGCTTGGGCTTAGCCCAGGGTGAAGAGACCCAGTACTTC	CASSLGLAQGEETQYF
TRBV7-9	12	-	-	TRBJ1-1	TGTGCCAGCAGCTCCTCGACAGACAAAGCTTTCTTT	CASSSSTDKAFF
TRBV28	15	-	TRBD2	TRBJ2-7	TGTGCCAGCAGCATGACTAGCGGGGGAACCTACGAGCAGTACTTC	CASSMTSGGTYEQYF
TRBV15	16	-	-	TRBJ1-4	TGTGCCACCAGCAGAGATCGTCGGGGAAGGGGTGAAAAACTGTTTTTT	CATSRDRRGRGEKLFF
TRBV14	14	few	-	TRBJ2-7	TGTGCCAGCCAGCCTCACAAAGGGTCCTACGAGCAGTACTTC	CASQPHKGSYEQYF
TRBV15	15	once	-	TRBJ2-5	TGTGCCACCAGCAGAGAGATGGGGACGGGGGAGACCCAGTACTTC	CATSREMGTGETQYF
TRBV4-1	17	-	-	TRBJ2-6	TGCGCCAGCAGCCAAGAGCCGTTTAGGACTGGGGCCAACGTCCTGACTTTC	CASSQEPFRTGANVLTF
TRBV25-1	16	-	-	TRBJ1-3	TGTGCCAGCAGTGAATTGGGGAGGACCTCTGGAAACACCATATATTTT	CASSELGRTSGNTIYF